The T cell receptor beta chain described here comes from a study of T cell repertoires in ileal Crohn's disease. Time point here: neoterminal ileum biopsy at postoperative endoscopy, about 6 months after surgery. Included were adult ileal or ileocolonic Crohn's patients indicated for ileocolonic resection. Profiling relied on immunoSEQ multiplex PCR, and the TCRdb table lists in-frame clones only, not all of them. The sample lists about 13,000 clones, roughly 78% occurring once. With respect to this clone: Its matching antigen is unknown.

General study points: Clonality above 26.8% at surgery always came with endoscopic recurrence. Compared with non-smokers, active smokers at surgery showed more clonal expansions.

V trimming: 1 base; J trimming: 3 bases; junction bases outside the gene matches: 7. The CDR3 is 16 amino acids. CDR1 MNHNS and CDR2 SASEGT come from the germline V gene. The sequence was collected from an adult with Crohn's disease. The chain has TRBV6-1 and TRBJ2-5; 8 bases are shared with TRBD2. Material: ileal tissue. This CDR3 is CASSEVLAGPKETQYF. In DNA, the CDR3 is TGTGCCAGCAGTGAAGTCCTAGCGGGTCCTAAAGAGACCCAGTACTTC.